This T cell receptor beta chain was observed in a study of cytomegalovirus exposure and HLA in healthy donors (TCRdb year 2017). The study in broad terms: An earlier analysis of under 600 of the donors reported 250 to 300 Gb of sequence data and 117 million unique TCR beta sequences from approximately 180 million T cells. A handful of DR-DQ haplotypes were handled as single units for association and clustering because linkage in the cohort was strong. An earlier analysis of 587 of the donors used high-throughput TCR beta sequencing to judge whether each TCR beta V gene segment behaved as functional or pseudogenic. Approximately 300 gigabases of sequencing data and 70 million to 100 million unique TCR sequences made up an early release that covered approximately 700 HLA-typed donors. Of the 350 to 450 genotyped donors, 75% to 85% were placed in the genetic ancestry cluster associated with self-reported Caucasian donors. All discovery cohort repertoires had been generated using a single sequencing platform. On average, around 230,000 unique TCR beta nucleotide sequences were sequenced per donor among 398 genotyped donors of the cohort, with roughly 19% of those sequences being non-productive. To predict cytomegalovirus infection status, the study brought together high-throughput TCR immunosequencing, statistical association of individual TCRs with disease status, and machine learning. Alongside the repertoire data, information on donor age, sex, ethnicity and CMV serostatus was compiled. To study patterns of TCR occurrence, a later analysis re-analyzed previously published TCR beta repertoires from 500 to 850 donors and added high-resolution HLA genotyping. Using immunosequencing, the study profiled T cell repertoires from 666 subjects and related those repertoires to cytomegalovirus serostatus. The number of donors typed differed by locus, with roughly 629-640 for A, B, C, DRB1 and DQB1, around 520 for DQA1, 600 to 610 for DPA1, and some 440 for DPB1. A separate validation cohort of approximately 120 different subjects was used in addition to the approximately 700-subject first cohort. Both class I and class II loci were covered by HLA typing, at four-digit resolution. A later genetic analysis used genome-wide SNP genotypes for about 65% of the 666 donors, treating that subset as a discovery cohort. Rather than using new phenotypic data, the later analysis identified candidate immune exposures from TCR beta sequences and from how often those sequences occurred across donors. The study aimed to test whether signatures of past pathogen exposure could be identified by cataloging public T cell receptors.

Library prep was done by the immunoSEQ multiplex PCR assay. For the multiplex PCR, a mixture combining 60 forward primers for TCR Vbeta segments and 13 reverse primers for TCR Jbeta segments was used. The CDR3 region of rearranged TCR beta genes was amplified from genomic DNA by a multiplex PCR assay. The Illumina HiSeq System was used to sequence the amplified TCR beta libraries as 87-base-pair reads. On the authors' methods: A later analysis counted tens of millions of unique TCR beta chains across the roughly 700 repertoires, and roughly 10 million of these chains were shared by at least two donors. Raw reads were error-corrected and collapsed into unique sequences with a nearest-neighbor algorithm that merged closely related sequences to remove PCR and sequencing errors. Alignment of CDR3 sequences to IMGT reference sequences was used to assign V, D and J gene segments. For a sequence to be retained, at least a six-nucleotide match to both a V gene segment and a J gene segment was required. Rearrangements were classified as productive when the CDR3 lacked stop codons and remained in frame with V and J, and all other rearrangements were classified as non-productive. CDR3 was defined by IMGT convention, running from the second conserved V-encoded cysteine to the conserved J-encoded phenylalanine. Sequences without an unambiguous match to a single V gene segment were excluded from the earlier analysis of about 630 of the donors. An earlier analysis of several hundred of the donors called V segments functional above 56.7% productive rearrangements and segregating when the between-donor standard deviation exceeded 5%. A statistical classification framework was built for diagnosing cytomegalovirus status from the catalog of TCR beta chain sequences. In a later analysis, TCR nucleotide sequences were compared against IMGT/GENE-DB human TR gene sequences so that V and J genes could be assigned. The TCRdist pipeline was used in a later analysis to assign CDR3 sequences and most-parsimonious VDJ recombination scenarios. In a later analysis, every TCR beta chain was defined by the combination of its CDR3 amino acid sequence and its V-gene family, and reads without a unique V-gene family were dropped. A later analysis removed over 500 highly shared, low-generation-probability nucleotide sequences to deal with suspected cross-contamination and a sequencing artifact. In a later analysis, a clonal expansion index for each public chain was calculated from normalized within-repertoire ranks of inferred template counts. A later analysis computed generation probabilities with a VDJ recombination model fitted to out-of-frame rearrangements, and checked the results against IGoR. A later analysis scored TCR-TCR, TCR-HLA and TCR-CMV co-occurrence with hypergeometric tests, applying a repertoire-size bias correction to TCR pairs. False discovery rates were estimated in a later analysis by permuting HLA or CMV assignments 20 times. A later analysis grouped co-occurring TCRs with DBSCAN, adding TCRdist sequence similarity when clustering within HLA-allele-positive subsets. For co-occurrence clustering, repertoires with fewer than 30,000 or more than 120,000 public chains were excluded, along with five repertoires with anomalous nucleotide sharing. This immuneACCESS table, as held by TCRdb, lists in-frame sequences with V and J called but not all clones. Of the missing ones, under half trace to an unresolved V gene in checked studies; the others have no known cause. D and trimming were read from the DNA, whereas the V and J calls and clone size are those reported in that table. For this sample the table gives nearly 110,000 clones, of which around 67% were detected only once. The top ten hold 13% to 15% of the sample.

Study-wide conclusions, independent of this receptor: When HLA alleles, especially DR and DQ, strongly co-occurred, TCR associations were difficult to assign to individual alleles. A few of the identified cytomegalovirus-associated TCR beta chains were confirmed in vitro to be specific for cytomegalovirus antigens. According to a later genetic analysis, donors in an Asian-associated ancestry cluster had fewer N-insertions in productive TCRs than the approximately 710-donor mean. The only immune exposure information available for the cohort was CMV serostatus. The authors suggested that the approach could potentially be generalized to other disease states and immunological phenotypes. In the study, approximately 160 TCR beta chains were listed as associated with cytomegalovirus. Correlated functional status among segregating V segments might reflect linkage disequilibrium, but an unknown experimental factor could not be ruled out. Most CMV-associated TCR beta chains appeared to be HLA-restricted in a later analysis, and the HLA associations seemed to be driven largely by CMV exposure. Because the 87-base-pair reads could not distinguish some IMGT-functional V segments, including TRBV6-2 and TRBV6-3, those segments were excluded. Most TCR sequences were seen in very few donors, while some public TCRs were found in many individuals. The cohort was sequenced for TCR beta chains only, and without alpha or paired-chain data the features that could be detected were limited. Because counts were too low, roughly 17 rarely observed V segments, including chromosome 9 orphons, were left out of the earlier analysis of 587 of the donors. A later genetic analysis associated a missense DCLRE1C variant with V-gene and J-gene trimming of TCR beta chains, and an independent cohort replicated the association. A further reported finding was that TCR beta sequences accurately predicted the HLA-A and HLA-B alleles for most subjects in the first cohort. A later analysis associated about 18,000 TCR beta sequences with specific HLA alleles at a false discovery rate of 0.05. According to a later analysis, TCR association rates differed among HLA loci, with DRB1 alleles showing the most associated TCRs and HLA-C alleles showing the fewest. HLA typing was unavailable for some donors at each locus, so association tests used only the typed subset. A group of highly shared sequence variants was considered likely to be a technical artifact of the sequencing pipeline. Several of the top co-occurrence clusters appeared to be linked to parvovirus B19, influenza, CMV and Epstein-Barr virus, according to a later analysis. An earlier analysis of 587 of the donors showed that most TCR beta V segments appeared in productive rearrangements either about 90% or about 30% of the time, which broadly matched IMGT annotations. Roughly uniform sequencing depth across donors was assumed in presence/absence analyses, although this assumption may not hold. Compared with equally common non-associated chains, HLA-associated TCR beta chains in a later analysis were more clonally expanded and had lower generation probabilities. In both the original and validation cohorts, the classifier was reported to diagnose cytomegalovirus status with high specificity and sensitivity.

The CDR3, cysteine through phenylalanine, is 15 amino acids long. Just CDR3 DNA is preserved here, 45 bases in frame from base 1. CDR1 and CDR2 are drawn from the germline V gene: SGHTA, FQGTGA. At the junction V is shortened by 0 bases and J by 2 bases, with 7 bases in between. As for this clone: The antigen this receptor binds is unknown. No much larger clonotype is one base removed from it; base qualities were not supplied.

The cohort comprised some 730 healthy bone marrow donors. All cohort members were sampled while nominally healthy, although unrecorded immune exposures were likely present. The donor was CMV seropositive and belonged to the group of 250 to 300 seropositive cohort members. A peripheral blood sample was provided by each donor, and peripheral blood mononuclear cells were used for TCR beta sequencing. Genomic DNA extraction from the blood cell samples was performed with the Qiagen DNeasy Blood Extraction Kit. This TCR was recovered from a woman between 40 and 55 years old in good health and CMV-seropositive. The rearranged chain carries TRBV7-3 and TRBJ2-2, with the identity of the D gene unclear. The material sequenced was PBMCs. CDR3 region: CASSLTSSNTGELFF. In nucleotide form, the sequence is TGTGCCAGCAGCTTAACTTCCTCTAACACCGGGGAGCTGTTTTTT. Joined to the reference TRBV7-3 and TRBJ2-2 proteins, this CDR3 gives the full variable domain: GAGVSQTPSNKVTEKGKYVELRCDPISGHTALYWYRQSLGQGPEFLIYFQGTGAADDSGLPNDRFFAVRPEGSVSTLKIQRTERGDSAVYLCASSLTSSNTGELFFGEGSRLTVL.